This TCR beta chain was captured in a study of blood T cell repertoires in COVID-19. This CDR3 comprises 15 residues. The V gene lost 6 bases and the J gene lost 5 bases, with 19 bases spanning the gap. Per the germline V gene, CDR1 is SEHNR and CDR2 is FQNEAQ (reference sequence). Libraries were prepared by immunoSEQ multiplex PCR; TCRdb keeps only in-frame clonotypes and omits some of them. Among approximately 280,000 clones listed, about 91% were seen once. Sequenced material: peripheral blood. V gene TRBV7-9 combines with J gene TRBJ1-1; perhaps TRBD1 as D (5 bases). This sequence originates from a woman in her sixties with acute or convalescent COVID-19. CDR3 sequence reads: CASSRTGTGGTEAFF. The CDR3 region has the DNA TGTGCCAGCAGTCGAACCGGGACGGGAGGGACTGAAGCTTTCTTT.